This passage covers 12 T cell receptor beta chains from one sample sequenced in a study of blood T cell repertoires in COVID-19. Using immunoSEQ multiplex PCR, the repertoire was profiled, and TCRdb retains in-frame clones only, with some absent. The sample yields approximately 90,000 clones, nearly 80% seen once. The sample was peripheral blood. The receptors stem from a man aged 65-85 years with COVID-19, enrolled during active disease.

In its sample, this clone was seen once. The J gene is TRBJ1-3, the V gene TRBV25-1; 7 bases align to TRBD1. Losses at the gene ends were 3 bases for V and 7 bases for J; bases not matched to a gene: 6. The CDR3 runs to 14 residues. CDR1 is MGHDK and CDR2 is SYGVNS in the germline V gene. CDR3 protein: CASSDDRARNTIYF. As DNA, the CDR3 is TGTGCCAGCAGTGACGACAGGGCGCGGAACACCATATATTTT.

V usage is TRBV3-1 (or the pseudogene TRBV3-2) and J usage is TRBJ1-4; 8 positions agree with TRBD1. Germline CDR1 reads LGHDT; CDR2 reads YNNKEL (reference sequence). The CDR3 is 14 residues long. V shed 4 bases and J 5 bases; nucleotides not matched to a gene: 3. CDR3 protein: CASSLRTGNEKLFF. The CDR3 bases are TGTGCCAGCAGCCTTCGGACAGGGAATGAAAAACTGTTTTTT.

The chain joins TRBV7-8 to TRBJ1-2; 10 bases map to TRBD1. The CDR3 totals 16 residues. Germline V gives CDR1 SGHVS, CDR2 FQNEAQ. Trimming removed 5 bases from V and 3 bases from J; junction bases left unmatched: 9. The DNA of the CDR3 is TGTGCCAGCAGCAAGCACTCCGGGACAGGGGACTATGGCTACACCTTC. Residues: CASSKHSGTGDYGYTF.

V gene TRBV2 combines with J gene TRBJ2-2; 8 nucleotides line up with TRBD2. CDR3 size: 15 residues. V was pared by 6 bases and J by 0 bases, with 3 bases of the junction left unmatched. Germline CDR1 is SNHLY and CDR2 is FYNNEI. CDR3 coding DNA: TGTGCCAGCAGCGGTAGCGGGACGAACACCGGGGAGCTGTTTTTT. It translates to CASSGSGTNTGELFF.

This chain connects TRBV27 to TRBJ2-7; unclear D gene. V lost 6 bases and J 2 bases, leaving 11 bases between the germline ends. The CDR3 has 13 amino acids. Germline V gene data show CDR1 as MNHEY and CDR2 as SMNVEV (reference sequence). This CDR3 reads CASRLRSTYEQYF. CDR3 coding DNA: TGTGCCAGCAGACTACGATCAACCTACGAGCAGTACTTC.

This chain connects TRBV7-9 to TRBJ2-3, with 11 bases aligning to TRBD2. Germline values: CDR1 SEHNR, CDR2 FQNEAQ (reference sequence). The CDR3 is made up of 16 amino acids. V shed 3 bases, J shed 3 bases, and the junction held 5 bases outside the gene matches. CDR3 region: CASSFFLAGGTDTQYF. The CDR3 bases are TGTGCCAGCAGCTTCTTTCTAGCGGGAGGTACAGATACGCAGTATTTT. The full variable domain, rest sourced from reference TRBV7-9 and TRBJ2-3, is DTGVSQNPRHKITKRGQNVTFRCDPISEHNRLYWYRQTLGQGPEFLTYFQNEAQLEKSRLLSDRFSAERPKGSFSTLEIQRTEQGDSAMYLCASSFFLAGGTDTQYFGPGTRLTVL.

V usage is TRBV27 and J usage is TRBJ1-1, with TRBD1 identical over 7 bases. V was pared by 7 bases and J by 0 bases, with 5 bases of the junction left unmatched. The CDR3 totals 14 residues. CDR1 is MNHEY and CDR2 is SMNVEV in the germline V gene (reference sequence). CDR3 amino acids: CASIKDRVNTEAFF. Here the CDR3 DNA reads TGTGCCAGCATCAAAGACAGGGTGAACACTGAAGCTTTCTTT.

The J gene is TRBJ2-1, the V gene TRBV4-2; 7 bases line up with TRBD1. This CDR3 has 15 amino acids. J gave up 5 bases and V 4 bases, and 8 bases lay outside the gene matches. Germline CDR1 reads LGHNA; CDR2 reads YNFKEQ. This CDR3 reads CASSPGQIGDNEQFF. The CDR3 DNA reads TGTGCCAGCAGCCCGGGACAGATAGGAGACAATGAGCAGTTCTTC.

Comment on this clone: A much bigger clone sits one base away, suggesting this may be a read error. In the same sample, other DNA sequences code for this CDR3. Here the CDR3 reads CASSVDPSSGNTIYF. In DNA form, the CDR3 reads TGTGCCAGCAGCGTAGATCCCAGCTCTGGAAACACCATATATTTT. V and J are TRBV9 and TRBJ1-3; D is unresolved. CDR1 SGDLS and CDR2 YYNGEE come from the germline V gene. The V gene lost 0 bases and the J gene lost 0 bases, with 7 bases spanning the gap. This CDR3 region has 15 residues.

The CDR3, as DNA: TGTGCCAGTAGTATTACGGTTGTGGACACTGAAGCTTTCTTT. Translation: CASSITVVDTEAFF. The chain has TRBV19 and TRBJ1-1; no definite D call. Germline V lookup: CDR1 LNHDA, CDR2 SQIVND (reference sequence). The CDR3 is made up of 14 amino acids. Trimming took 3 bases from V and 3 from J, leaving 11 bases between them.

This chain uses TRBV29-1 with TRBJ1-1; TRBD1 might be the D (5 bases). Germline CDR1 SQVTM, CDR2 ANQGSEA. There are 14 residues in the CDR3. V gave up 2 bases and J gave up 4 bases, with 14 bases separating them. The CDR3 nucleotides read TGCAGCGTTGAAAGGGGCACGACCCGCACTGAAGCTTTCTTT. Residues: CSVERGTTRTEAFF. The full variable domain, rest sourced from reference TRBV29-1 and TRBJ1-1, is SAVISQKPSRDICQRGTSLTIQCQVDSQVTMMFWYRQQPGQSLTLIATANQGSEATYESGFVIDKFPISRPNLTFSTLTVSNMSPEDSSIYLCSVERGTTRTEAFFGQGTRLTVV.

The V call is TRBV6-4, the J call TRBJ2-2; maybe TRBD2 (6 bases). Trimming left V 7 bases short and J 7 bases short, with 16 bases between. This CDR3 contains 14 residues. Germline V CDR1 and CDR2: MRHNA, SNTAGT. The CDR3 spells CASKVGLWRGELFF. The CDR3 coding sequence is TGTGCCAGCAAGGTGGGACTTTGGCGCGGGGAGCTGTTTTTT.